This T cell receptor (beta chain) emerged from a study of cytomegalovirus exposure and HLA in healthy donors. With regard to this clone: The target antigen is unknown.

Use of 60 Vbeta and 13 Jbeta primers characterized the PCR. Measured with immunoSEQ multiplex PCR; TCRdb has only the in-frame clones, and not every one. The sample table sets out about 210,000 clones. The V end lost 5 bases, the J end lost 3 bases, and 15 bases lay between the germline ends. Germline V gene data show CDR1 as SEHNR and CDR2 as FQNEAQ (reference sequence). This CDR3 is built from 15 residues. General study findings and limits: Fewer N-insertions than the approximately 700-donor mean were reportedly shown by an Asian-associated ancestry cluster in a later analysis. The study labeled fewer than 200 TCR beta chains cytomegalovirus-associated. A link between a missense DCLRE1C variant and TCR beta V- and J-gene trimming emerged from a later analysis. The authors later found most CMV-associated TCR beta chains appeared HLA-restricted.

The sample comprised PBMCs. The TCR sequence derives from a woman in her twenties or thirties in good health and CMV-seropositive. The rearrangement uses TRBV7-9 and TRBJ2-3, with D tentatively TRBD1 (5 bases). CDR3 amino acids: CASSPSRDRTDTQYF. Written as DNA, the CDR3 is TGTGCCAGCAGCCCCAGCAGGGATAGGACAGATACGCAGTATTTT.